This TCR beta chain comes out of a study of CD8 T cells in ankylosing spondylitis. Many counts were recorded for this clonotype. No antigen is known for it. It was by quantitative 5'-RACE with molecular barcodes that TCR beta libraries were made. MiXCR was run by TCRdb on the 5' RACE reads, yielding one entry per CDR3 protein. In the table there are about 240,000 distinct CDR3 sequences, around a tenth of which are singletons. Study-level findings and limits: There was a TCR beta motif, made of several highly homologous variants, that appeared characteristic of ankylosing spondylitis blood. Reports of some motif variants in reactive arthritis synovial fluid and blood predate this one.

Deletions cut 4 bases from V and 0 bases from J, with 15 bases between. Germline assignment: CDR1 SGHKS and CDR2 YYEKEE (reference sequence). This CDR3 contains 16 residues. This sequence joins TRBV5-5 and TRBJ2-3, with a weak D call TRBD2 (5 bases). The clonotype originates from a male donor with ankylosing spondylitis or in good health (not recorded which). The specimen was blood, either unsorted or a sorted T cell fraction (not recorded which). The CDR3: CASSHRAELSTDTQYF. DNA for the CDR3: TGTGCCAGCAGCCATAGAGCGGAACTTAGCACAGATACGCAGTATTTT.